Listed below are T cell receptor beta chains from one sample, sequenced in a study of early T cells in non-severe SARS-CoV-2 infection. MiXCR, applied by TCRdb to the 5' RACE reads, yields one record per CDR3 protein. The sample has 80,000 or so distinct CDR3 sequences, around 5.6% seen once. The specimen sequenced was whole blood. Source of these receptors: an adult who was a healthcare worker with PCR-confirmed SARS-CoV-2 infection or an uninfected control (not recorded which). Each CDR3 is given with its conserved first and last residue. D genes are given only for firm matches. Clone size is not always given. Where it is, it says once, few, many or a class for expanded clones.

CASSYSGGTEAFF	TGTGCCAGCAGTTACTCCGGCGGCACTGAAGCTTTCTTT	many	TRBV6-5	TRBJ1-1	-
CASSPGAGDYEQYF	TGTGCCAGCTCACCTGGGGCAGGGGACTACGAGCAGTACTTC	-	TRBV18	TRBJ2-7	-
CASSQDLAGGREQYF	TGTGCCAGCAGCCAAGATTTGGCGGGGGGCCGGGAGCAGTACTTC	many	TRBV4-2	TRBJ2-7	TRBD2
CASSLGTGGGQPQHF	TGTGCCAGCAGTCTCGGGACAGGGGGCGGTCAGCCCCAGCATTTT	many	TRBV7-9	TRBJ1-5	TRBD1
CASSWDRNYEKYF	TGTGCCAGCAGTTGGGACAGAAACTACGAGAAGTACTTC	once	TRBV6-2/TRBV6-3	TRBJ2-7	TRBD1
CASSLWQSGRDYEQYF	TGTGCCAGCAGTTTGTGGCAGTCGGGCAGAGACTACGAGCAGTACTTC	few	TRBV28	TRBJ2-7	-
CASSGTTLNEQFF	TGTGCCAGCAGTGGGACTACCCTCAATGAGCAGTTCTTC	many	TRBV28	TRBJ2-1	TRBD2
CASSLGGWTGDRYGYTF	TGTGCCAGCAGCTTAGGGGGATGGACAGGGGATCGTTATGGCTACACCTTC	many	TRBV7-2	TRBJ1-2	TRBD1
CAISVRATNTGELFF	TGTGCCATCAGTGTCAGGGCCACGAACACCGGGGAGCTGTTTTTT	many	TRBV10-3	TRBJ2-2	-
CSVDSPYNEQFF	TGCAGCGTTGACAGCCCCTACAATGAGCAGTTCTTC	-	TRBV29-1	TRBJ2-1	-
CASSPTDRDEEAFF	TGCGCCAGCAGCCCCACAGACAGGGATGAAGAAGCTTTCTTT	-	TRBV5-1	TRBJ1-1	TRBD1
CASSHGDRETQYF	TGTGCCAGCAGCCACGGGGACCGAGAGACCCAGTACTTC	many	TRBV7-6	TRBJ2-5	-
CASRMTGVQNQPQHF	TGTGCCAGTAGGATGACAGGGGTCCAAAATCAGCCCCAGCATTTT	many	TRBV19	TRBJ1-5	TRBD1
CASSLERSAGEGIF	TGTGCCAGCAGCTTGGAGAGGAGCGCGGGAGAGGGGATCTTC	many	TRBV5-4	TRBJ2-1	TRBD2
CASRGTFNEKLFF	TGTGCCAGCCGGGGGACCTTTAATGAAAAACTGTTTTTT	-	TRBV10-3	TRBJ1-4	-
CASSLPGQGLTGELFF	TGTGCCAGCAGCTTACCTGGGCAGGGATTAACCGGGGAGCTGTTTTTT	-	TRBV5-6	TRBJ2-2	-
CASSLGQASYEQYF	TGTGCCAGCAGTTTGGGACAGGCCTCCTACGAGCAGTACTTC	-	TRBV28	TRBJ2-7	TRBD1
CSPLALAAYNEQFF	TGCTCCCCGCTCGCGCTAGCGGCCTACAATGAGCAGTTCTTC	many	TRBV20-1	TRBJ2-1	TRBD2
CASSPVTSGGPLGDTQYF	TGTGCCAGCAGCCCGGTGACTAGCGGGGGCCCTTTGGGAGATACGCAGTATTTT	many	TRBV7-9	TRBJ2-3	TRBD2
CSVVPVGDEQFF	TGCAGCGTTGTCCCGGTTGGAGATGAGCAGTTCTTC	many	TRBV29-1	TRBJ2-1	-
CASSDQGDNEQFF	TGCGCCAGCAGTGACCAGGGGGACAATGAGCAGTTCTTC	many	TRBV10-2	TRBJ2-1	TRBD1
CASSQRGSGYGYTF	TGTGCCAGCAGCCAAAGAGGGAGCGGCTATGGCTACACCTTC	many	TRBV3-1	TRBJ1-2	-
CASSFKSPGEDEQFF	TGTGCCAGCAGCTTCAAATCCCCGGGAGAGGACGAGCAGTTCTTC	-	TRBV7-2	TRBJ2-1	-
CASSAGNRGYEQYF	TGTGCCAGCAGCGCAGGGAACCGTGGCTACGAGCAGTACTTC	many	TRBV7-2	TRBJ2-7	-
CVAARRLAGGGETQYF	TGTGTCGCCGCTCGGAGACTAGCGGGAGGTGGAGAGACCCAGTACTTC	few	TRBV6-6	TRBJ2-5	TRBD2
CASSTTGTVKNTEAFF	TGTGCCAGCAGTACAACCGGGACAGTAAAAAACACTGAAGCTTTCTTT	-	TRBV6-5	TRBJ1-1	TRBD1
CSAKPRGRNTEAFF	TGCAGCGCAAAACCCAGGGGGCGGAACACTGAAGCTTTCTTT	many	TRBV29-1	TRBJ1-1	TRBD1
CASSSPGALWRSNTEAFF	TGTGCCAGCAGTTCCCCGGGGGCGCTGTGGCGTTCGAACACTGAAGCTTTCTTT	many	TRBV12-3/TRBV12-4	TRBJ1-1	-
CASSFKGTQETQYF	TGTGCCAGCAGCTTTAAGGGGACTCAAGAGACCCAGTACTTC	few	TRBV7-2	TRBJ2-5	-
CASSPNRGNEKLFF	TGTGCCAGCAGCCCTAACAGGGGTAATGAAAAACTGTTTTTT	many	TRBV27	TRBJ1-4	TRBD1
CASSPDRGMAKNIQYF	TGTGCCAGCAGCCCCGACAGGGGAATGGCCAAAAACATTCAGTACTTC	many	TRBV7-2	TRBJ2-4	TRBD1
CASSYSVEQYF	TGTGCCAGCAGTTACTCCGTCGAGCAGTACTTC	many	TRBV6-2/TRBV6-3	TRBJ2-7	-
CASRVPGHDTGELFF	TGTGCCAGCAGGGTACCGGGACATGACACCGGGGAGCTGTTTTTT	-	TRBV27	TRBJ2-2	-
CASSLASGPQETQYF	TGTGCCAGCAGCTTGGCCTCGGGTCCGCAAGAGACCCAGTACTTC	many	TRBV5-5	TRBJ2-5	-
CASSQDWAVKYGYTF	TGTGCCAGCAGCCAAGATTGGGCAGTAAAGTATGGCTACACCTTC	many	TRBV3-1	TRBJ1-2	-
CASSLRTAWANEKLFF	TGTGCCAGTAGTTTGCGGACGGCCTGGGCTAATGAAAAACTGTTTTTT	-	TRBV19	TRBJ1-4	-
CASSRNLGNEQFF	TGTGCCAGCAGCCGAAACTTGGGGAATGAGCAGTTCTTC	many	TRBV14	TRBJ2-1	-
CSAREASRYTQYF	TGCAGTGCTAGAGAGGCTAGCAGGTATACGCAGTATTTT	many	TRBV20-1	TRBJ2-3	-
CASSLGLAGTSGANVLTF	TGTGCCAGCAGCTTGGGACTAGCGGGAACGTCTGGGGCCAACGTCCTGACTTTC	many	TRBV5-5	TRBJ2-6	TRBD2
CASSSTFQETQYF	TGTGCCAGCAGCTCCACTTTTCAAGAGACCCAGTACTTC	few	TRBV7-9	TRBJ2-5	-
CASSNQQGRNQPQHF	TGTGCCAGCAGTAACCAACAGGGCCGCAATCAGCCCCAGCATTTT	-	TRBV12-3/TRBV12-4	TRBJ1-5	-
CASSLSTESSYNSPLHF	TGTGCCAGCAGTTTATCAACAGAAAGCTCCTATAATTCACCCCTCCACTTT	many	TRBV27	TRBJ1-6	-
CASSPQGPYNEQFF	TGTGCCAGCAGCCCACAGGGTCCCTACAATGAGCAGTTCTTC	many	TRBV14	TRBJ2-1	-
CASRLAGVGGEQFF	TGTGCCAGCAGGCTAGCGGGAGTGGGTGGTGAGCAGTTCTTC	many	TRBV6-2/TRBV6-3	TRBJ2-1	TRBD2